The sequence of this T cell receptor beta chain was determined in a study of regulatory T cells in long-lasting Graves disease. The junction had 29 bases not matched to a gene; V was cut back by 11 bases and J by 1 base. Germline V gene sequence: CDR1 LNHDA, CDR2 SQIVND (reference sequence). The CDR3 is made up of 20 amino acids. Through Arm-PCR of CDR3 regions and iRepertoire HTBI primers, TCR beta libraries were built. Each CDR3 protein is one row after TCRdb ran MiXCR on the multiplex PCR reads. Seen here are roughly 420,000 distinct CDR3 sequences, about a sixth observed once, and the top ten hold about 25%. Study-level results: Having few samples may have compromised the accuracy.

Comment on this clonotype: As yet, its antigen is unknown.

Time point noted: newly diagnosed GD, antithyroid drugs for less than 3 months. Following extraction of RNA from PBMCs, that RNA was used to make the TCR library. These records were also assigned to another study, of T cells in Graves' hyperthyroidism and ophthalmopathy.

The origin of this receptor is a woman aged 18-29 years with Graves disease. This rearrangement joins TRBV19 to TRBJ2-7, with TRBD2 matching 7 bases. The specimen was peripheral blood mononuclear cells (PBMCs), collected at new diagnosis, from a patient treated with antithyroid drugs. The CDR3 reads CARWDYGGRTTHLPSYEQYF. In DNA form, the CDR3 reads TGTGCCCGTTGGGACTATGGCGGGAGAACTACACATCTTCCATCCTACGAGCAGTACTTC.